What follows describes a single TCR beta chain. This sample is drawn from a study of blood T cell repertoires in COVID-19. Study details: There were acute and convalescent COVID-19 samples, and they came from the United States, Italy and Spain. In each case, the material was cDNA or gDNA derived from T cells, B-cell-depleted T cells, or PBMCs.

Looked up from germline, CDR1 is MGHRA and CDR2 is YSYEKL. The CDR3 is 11 residues long. Trimming took 4 bases from V and 14 from J; bases not matched to a gene: 2. Authors' processing steps: By means of reference gene primer amplification, nucleated cell counts were estimated. The table came from immunoSEQ multiplex PCR; TCRdb's copy has only in-frame clones and leaves some out. The D gene and trimming were derived from the DNA, and the V and J assignments and clone size from that table. The sample has some 70,000 clones; roughly 90% are singletons. Material for sequencing was peripheral blood. The clonotype comes from a man in his fifties with acute or convalescent COVID-19. The chain carries TRBV4-1 and TRBJ1-6; 7 bases are shared with TRBD1. The CDR3 region is CASSPGQALHF. The DNA of the CDR3 is TGCGCCAGCAGCCCCGGACAGGCCCTCCACTTT.